This paragraph covers one T cell receptor (beta chain) sequence. Its specificity is unknown. The data belong to a study of blood T cells in healthy people across ages. With a J-beta primer mix and a sample-barcoded 5' primer, a second PCR ran about 7 to 11 cycles. TCRdb reanalysed the 5' RACE reads using MiXCR and keeps one entry per CDR3 protein. Altogether approximately 760,000 distinct CDR3 sequences are present, 20% to 25% being singletons, with the ten largest covering around 9.2%. The CDR3 covers 15 residues. In germline, CDR1 is MNHEY, CDR2 SVGAGI. The V and J ends lost 6 bases and 1 base respectively, with 15 bases between them. Study findings and constraints: Changes seen in expanded clonotypes were possibly confounded by donor CMV status left unknown.

These data were also reused for a study on T cells of mothers and their children.

V usage is TRBV6-5 and J usage is TRBJ2-5; D gene ambiguous. This clonotype was sampled from a boy between 5 and 17 years old in good health. The sample was blood. The CDR3 loop reads CASRSPGRTQETQYF. CDR3 nucleotides: TGTGCCAGCAGGAGCCCCGGACGGACCCAAGAGACCCAGTACTTC.